What follows are 26 T cell receptor beta chains derived from one specimen sequenced in a study of vaccination effects on CD4 cells after COVID-19. What these receptors recognize is not known. The table came from immunoSEQ multiplex PCR; TCRdb's copy has only in-frame clones and leaves some out. The sample records some 20,000 clones, around 76% being singletons. ViraFEST assay sequencing came after antigen-specific CD4+ T cells were expanded with viral peptide pools. A roughly ten-day culture period preceded the isolation of CD4+ T cells. Nucleocapsid antibody tests were negative, and the vaccine recipients had no prior SARS-CoV-2 infection. The source was CD4+ T cells from PBMCs cultured with HCoV-NL63 spike peptides, collected before COVID-19 vaccination. Source of these receptors: a human donor who received a COVID-19 vaccine.

The rearrangement links TRBV2 to TRBJ1-2; perhaps TRBD1 as D (6 bases). CDR1 SNHLY and CDR2 FYNNEI come from the germline V gene. CDR3 length equals 14 residues. With 6 bases removed from V and 8 bases from J, the gap between germline ends came to 19 bases. The CDR3 loop reads CASRTGTTTSGYTF. CDR3 DNA sequence: TGTGCCAGCAGGACCGGGACAACGACCTCGGGCTACACCTTC. Full variable domain (missing parts from reference TRBV2 and TRBJ1-2): EPEVTQTPSHQVTQMGQEVILRCVPISNHLYFYWYRQILGQKVEFLVSFYNNEISEKSEIFDDQFSVERPDGSNFTLKIRSTKLEDSAMYFCASRTGTTTSGYTFGSGTRLTVV.

A few counts support this clone. The chain recombines TRBV7-7 with TRBJ2-5, with D possibly matching TRBD1 (5 bases). The CDR3 contains 15 residues. V was trimmed by 3 bases and J by 0 bases, leaving 11 bases between them. CDR1 SSHAT and CDR2 FNYEAQ come from the germline V gene (reference sequence). The CDR3 region has the DNA TGTGCCAGCAGCTTCGGCAGGGTTTACCAAGAGACCCAGTACTTC. Protein sequence: CASSFGRVYQETQYF.

J is TRBJ2-3 and V is TRBV4-1, with 10 positions matching TRBD2. J lost 2 bases, V lost 3 bases, and 2 bases had no gene match. The CDR3 covers 15 residues. CDR1 and CDR2 from the germline V gene are MGHRA and YSYEKL. The CDR3 coding sequence is TGCGCCAGCAGCCATAGCGGGGGGAACACAGATACGCAGTATTTT. It yields the protein CASSHSGGNTDTQYF.

For the CDR3, the DNA is TGTGCCAGCAGTAGACTGGACAGGGGATATGGCTACACCTTC. This sequence encodes CASSRLDRGYGYTF. The chain employs TRBV25-1 and TRBJ1-2; 9 bases agree with TRBD1. Per germline, CDR1 MGHDK and CDR2 SYGVNS. With V trimmed by 5 bases and J by 5 bases, 6 bases remained unmatched. CDR3 length equals 14 residues.

This clone was observed a few times. The V call is TRBV11-3, the J call TRBJ2-3, with 11 bases identical to TRBD1. The V gene end was trimmed by 1 base and the J gene end by 5 bases; junction bases not matched to a gene: 5. CDR1 is SGHNT and CDR2 is YENEEA in the germline V gene. The CDR3 has 16 amino acids. DNA for the CDR3: TGTGCCAGCAGCTTAGGAGGGACAGGGGGAGGAGATACGCAGTATTTT. Its translation: CASSLGGTGGGDTQYF.

The chain has TRBV6-1 and TRBJ1-5, with D unclear. This CDR3 contains 13 residues. CDR1 and CDR2 (germline): MNHNS, SASEGT. Trimming pared 3 bases from V and 3 bases from J, leaving 6 bases between. CDR3 protein: CASSEAYNQPQHF. CDR3 nucleotides: TGTGCCAGCAGTGAGGCATACAATCAGCCCCAGCATTTT.

In its sample, this clone was seen once. The V gene is TRBV15, the J gene TRBJ2-1; 9 nucleotides align to TRBD1. The germline gives CDR1 LNHNV, CDR2 YYDKDF (reference sequence). The CDR3 consists of 15 residues. V lost 3 bases to trimming and J lost 4 bases; unmatched junction nucleotides: 4. This CDR3 reads CATSRRTGDYNEQFF. The CDR3 DNA reads as TGTGCCACCAGCAGGAGGACAGGGGATTACAATGAGCAGTTCTTC.

This clone was picked up a small number of times. This chain connects TRBV10-2 to TRBJ1-5; TRBD1 aligns across 7 bases. Per germline, CDR1 WSHSY and CDR2 SAAADI. V was pared by 4 bases and J by 6 bases, with 3 bases of the junction left unmatched. The length of the CDR3 is 13 residues. The CDR3 nucleotides read TGCGCCAGCAGTGTAACAGGGGCTCAGCCCCAGCATTTT. This translates into CASSVTGAQPQHF.

Judged by abundance, this clone is medium-sized. V usage is TRBV6-5 and J usage is TRBJ1-2, with TRBD1 matching over 10 bases. From germline, CDR1 is MNHEY and CDR2 SVGAGI. V shed 5 bases and J 4 bases; nucleotides not matched to a gene: 7. The CDR3 totals 15 residues. The CDR3 DNA sequence: TGTGCCAGCAGTAAACCGGGACAGGGGACCTATGGCTACACCTTC. Amino acid sequence: CASSKPGQGTYGYTF.

By proportion, this clone is medium-sized. The CDR3 region has the DNA TGCAGCGTTTTGTCGAGGCAGGGAGTCTACGAGCAGTACTTC. The encoded protein is CSVLSRQGVYEQYF. The J gene is TRBJ2-7, the V gene TRBV29-1, with D perhaps given as TRBD1 or TRBD2 (5 bases each). CDR3 length: 14 residues. Trimming shortened V by 5 bases and J by 3 bases, and 17 bases separated the two germline ends. CDR1 is SQVTM and CDR2 is ANQGSEA in the germline V gene.

This chain links TRBV27 with TRBJ1-1; TRBD1 agrees at 7 bases. Per germline, CDR1 MNHEY and CDR2 SMNVEV (reference sequence). The CDR3 loop spans 14 amino acids. The junction had 7 bases not matched to a gene; V was cut back by 6 bases and J by 3 bases. The CDR3 sequence is CASSSTTGHTEAFF. The CDR3 DNA is TGTGCCAGCAGCTCTACGACAGGGCACACTGAAGCTTTCTTT.

The chain recombines TRBV14 with TRBJ2-3; D possibly uses TRBD1 or TRBD2 (6 bases each). In germline, CDR1 is SGHDN, CDR2 FVKESK. This CDR3 is built from 17 residues. Trimming removed 0 bases at V and 4 bases at J, with 17 bases between. The CDR3 DNA sequence: TGTGCCAGCAGCCAAGATGTAGGGGGGAGGACCGCAGATACGCAGTATTTT. Translating gives CASSQDVGGRTADTQYF.

The J gene is TRBJ2-7, the V gene TRBV19; TRBD1 is a possible D gene (6 bases). The V gene's germline CDR1 is LNHDA and CDR2 SQIVND (reference sequence). CDR3 length: 14 residues. Between the trimmed V and J ends, which lost 3 bases and 3 bases, there was a span of 12 bases. CDR3 loop: CASSIRGQIYEQYF. In DNA, the CDR3 is TGTGCCAGTAGTATCAGAGGACAGATCTACGAGCAGTACTTC.

The chain links TRBV3-1 (or the pseudogene TRBV3-2) to TRBJ1-2; TRBD1 might be the D (5 bases). The CDR3 runs to 15 residues. Trimming removed 6 bases at V and 4 bases at J, with 18 bases between. CDR1 is LGHDT and CDR2 is YNNKEL in the germline V gene (reference sequence). In DNA, the CDR3 is TGTGCCAGCAGGCCGGCGATTGGGGGGTCCTATGGCTACACCTTC. It specifies CASRPAIGGSYGYTF.

This chain connects TRBV3-1 (or the pseudogene TRBV3-2) to TRBJ2-3; D call uncertain. V lost 2 bases, J lost 0 bases, and 15 bases lay in between. From germline, CDR1 is LGHDT and CDR2 YNNKEL (reference sequence). This CDR3 spans 17 amino acids. The CDR3 spells CASSQSPTAPSTDTQYF. CDR3 coding DNA: TGTGCCAGCAGCCAATCCCCGACGGCTCCTAGCACAGATACGCAGTATTTT.

This rearrangement joins TRBV5-1 to TRBJ2-1; D not resolved. Germline CDR1 reads SGHRS; CDR2 reads YFSETQ. V lost 4 bases and J lost 5, with 10 bases in between. The CDR3 has 13 residues. In DNA form, the CDR3 reads TGCGCCAGCAGCATACGCTTCAACAATGAGCAGTTCTTC. Encoded protein: CASSIRFNNEQFF.

The chain carries TRBV30 and TRBJ2-1; 12 bases fit TRBD2. With V trimmed by 3 bases and J by 8 bases, 11 bases remained unmatched. From germline, CDR1 is GTSNPN and CDR2 SVGIG (reference sequence). The CDR3 covers 16 residues. The CDR3, as DNA: TGTGCCTGGAGCGCGAAGGGTCTAGCGGGGGGGTATGAGCAGTTCTTC. It is translated as CAWSAKGLAGGYEQFF.

CDR3 DNA sequence: TGTGCCAGCAGGTTAAGGTTCCACAATGAGCAGTTCTTC. Translated: CASRLRFHNEQFF. The chain combines TRBV12-3 or TRBV12-4 with TRBJ2-1, with unresolved D. This CDR3 has 13 amino acids. V lost 6 bases and J 5 bases, leaving 11 bases between the germline ends.

V usage is TRBV19 and J usage is TRBJ2-7; tentatively, D is TRBD1 (6 bases). Germline CDR1 and CDR2: LNHDA and SQIVND (reference sequence). CDR3 length equals 13 residues. Trimming cost V 5 bases and J 5 bases, with 13 bases left between them. The CDR3 DNA is TGTGCCAGTAGTCCGACGAACAGGGACGAGCAGTACTTC. This codes for CASSPTNRDEQYF.

The chain recombines TRBV6-6 with TRBJ2-5; D unresolved. CDR3 size: 11 residues. Per the germline V gene, CDR1 is MNHNY and CDR2 is SVGAGI (reference sequence). Trimming took off 10 bases at V and 5 bases at J, with 11 bases between the two ends. The CDR3 DNA reads as TGTGCCACCTCCCCCGGGGAGACCCAGTACTTC. This encodes CATSPGETQYF.

This clone was seen a few times. The chain recombines TRBV24-1 with TRBJ2-2; tentatively, D is TRBD2 (6 bases). Germline V gene data show CDR1 as KGHDR and CDR2 as SFDVKD. The V end lost 1 base, the J end lost 2 bases, and 16 bases lay between the germline ends. The CDR3 spans 18 residues. The CDR3 nucleotides read TGTGCCACCAGTGATTTTCGTGGGAGGCCCGATAACACCGGGGAGCTGTTTTTT. Residues: CATSDFRGRPDNTGELFF.

This rearrangement joins TRBV19 to TRBJ2-3, with 7 bases lining up with TRBD2. Germline loops: CDR1 LNHDA, CDR2 SQIVND (reference sequence). This CDR3 spans 15 amino acids. V dropped 2 bases and J dropped 4; count of bases not matched to a gene: 6. The CDR3 protein is CASSIRAGASDTQYF. The DNA for the CDR3 is TGTGCCAGTAGTATAAGGGCGGGAGCCTCAGATACGCAGTATTTT. The whole variable domain, remainder taken from reference TRBV19 and TRBJ2-3, is DGGITQSPKYLFRKEGQNVTLSCEQNLNHDAMYWYRQDPGQGLRLIYYSQIVNDFQKGDIAEGYSVSREKKESFPLTVTSAQKNPTAFYLCASSIRAGASDTQYFGPGTRLTVL.

This clone occurred once. The chain carries TRBV7-9 and TRBJ1-3; a possible D gene is TRBD1 (6 bases). Germline loops: CDR1 SEHNR, CDR2 FQNEAQ (reference sequence). The CDR3 runs 16 residues. V lost 4 bases and J lost 2, with 15 bases in between. The CDR3 coding sequence is TGTGCCAGCAGCTCCCTACCGGGGGCCACTGGAAACACCATATATTTT. The encoded protein is CASSSLPGATGNTIYF.

V usage is TRBV7-8 and J usage is TRBJ1-1; a weak D match, TRBD1 (5 bases). The germline CDR1 and CDR2 sequences are SGHVS and FQNEAQ. The CDR3 extends over 18 amino acids. The V end was cut by 1 base, the J end by 0 bases, with 18 bases between. The CDR3: CASSLGGGALVVNTEAFF. The CDR3 nucleotides read TGTGCCAGCAGCTTAGGTGGAGGGGCGCTGGTCGTGAACACTGAAGCTTTCTTT.

This chain joins TRBV10-3 and TRBJ2-3, with 9 bases that match TRBD2. Germline V gene sequence: CDR1 ENHRY, CDR2 SYGVKD. Trimming took 7 bases from V and 4 from J; bases not matched to a gene: 12. This CDR3 is 16 amino acids long. CDR3 protein: CAITEGSGRVSDTQYF. The CDR3 region has the DNA TGTGCCATCACCGAGGGTAGCGGGAGAGTATCAGATACGCAGTATTTT.

The chain has TRBV11-2 and TRBJ2-5, with 7 bases fitting TRBD1. In germline, CDR1 is SGHAT, CDR2 FQNNGV. The length of the CDR3 is 14 residues. J lost 2 bases, V lost 3 bases, and 3 bases had no gene match. The CDR3 sequence: CASSFDRVQETQYF. Written as DNA, the CDR3 is TGTGCCAGCAGCTTTGACAGGGTACAAGAGACCCAGTACTTC. Full variable domain (missing parts from reference TRBV11-2 and TRBJ2-5): EAGVAQSPRYKIIEKRQSVAFWCNPISGHATLYWYQQILGQGPKLLIQFQNNGVVDDSQLPKDRFSAERLKGVDSTLKIQPAKLEDSAVYLCASSFDRVQETQYFGPGTRLLVL.